The source of this T cell receptor beta chain is a study of blood T cells in healthy people across ages (dated by TCRdb to the mid-2010s). General notes on the study: In model experiments, template switching captured roughly one uniquely barcoded TCR beta cDNA molecule for every two T cells. To track age-related changes in TCR beta repertoire diversity, the study relied on deep sequencing normalized with unique cDNA molecular identifiers. The donors were divided into four age groups: young (average approximately 16 years), middle-aged (under 40), aged (approximately 62) and long-lived (roughly 86). To avoid experimental bias, donors of different ages were distributed randomly across sequencing lanes. Using the same blood draw, the study looked at two additional independent replicas of 1 million unique cDNA reads for two donors, one aged 18 to 30 and the other aged 80 or older. Overall results and qualifications from the work: Conclusive comparison of naive and antigen-experienced compartments was prevented by the profiling of bulk unsorted PBMCs. Compared with the aged group, the long-lived group had more naive CD4+ T cells, fewer expanded clones and increased TCR diversity, a pattern suggesting age selection. Estimates of total diversity based on one million sequenced T cells were considered lower bounds and underestimates. Donor CMV infection status was unknown, potentially confounding age-related changes in expanded clonotypes. As age increased, observed TCR beta diversity per million T cells dropped in a roughly linear way, and a significant reduction was already evident by age roughly 36. There was a strong correlation between observed TCR beta diversity and the percentage of naive T cells measured by flow cytometry.

The donors were under 40 Caucasian individuals from Russia, aged roughly 6 to 100 years, who were systemically healthy. Approximately 9 milliliters of peripheral blood were collected from each donor into EDTA-treated Vacutainer tubes. PBMCs were isolated by Ficoll-Paque density-gradient centrifugation, with at least 6.5 million obtained per sample. Trizol reagent was used to extract total RNA from PBMCs, with at least 6 micrograms per sample. The percentages of naive CD45RAhigh/CD27high T cells were determined by flow cytometry on a PBMC aliquot from every donor. The library was generated by 5' RACE. Sequencing instrument: Illumina HiSeq 2500. A second PCR of roughly 7 to 11 cycles was performed with a sample-barcoded 5' primer and a J-beta primer mix. A template-switch 5' adaptor carrying 12 random nucleotides introduced a unique molecular identifier onto each TCR beta cDNA molecule. Each sample yielded at least 2.5 million CDR3-containing paired-end reads. The Mint cDNA synthesis kit, primed by a TRBC-specific oligonucleotide, was used to synthesize first-strand cDNA from all RNA. Following uracil-DNA glycosylase treatment, a first 18-cycle PCR with universal primers M1SS and BC2_uni_R was performed on all cDNA. The original pipeline was this. For normalization, 1 million high-quality reads were randomly selected from each sample, with every read carrying a distinct molecular identifier. Instead of being binned into consensus sequences, reads that shared molecular identifiers were thrown out. MiTCR, run with a Q25 quality threshold and the strictest error-elimination algorithm, handled CDR3 identification, clonotype clustering and error correction. A nonparametric unseen species model with Euler transformation was used to estimate a lower bound on total TCR beta diversity. Using fastp trimming at Q25 and MiXCR clonotype assembly, TCRdb reanalyzed the public sequencing data and kept in-frame beta chains. Entries that share a CDR3 protein sequence are merged under the most common genes and DNA. The V and J calls were not made by the authors but by TCRdb's processing. The sample table shows around 900,000 distinct CDR3 sequences, and roughly 26% are seen once. Roughly 17% of the sample comes from the top ten.

This clonotype was picked up many times. Its recognized antigen is unknown. Base qualities are missing; no much larger clone stands one base away. Inclusive of the bounding cysteine and phenylalanine, the CDR3 is 13 residues long. Here the CDR3 DNA is all that survives: 39 bases in frame from base 1. Between the V and J ends, shortened by 5 bases and 3 bases respectively, the junction contains 8 bases. Reading the germline V gene gives CDR1 KGHSH and CDR2 LQKENI. The sample taken for sequencing was blood. The rearrangement joined TRBV18 to TRBJ1-5; TRBD1 is a possible D gene, resting on 5 matching bases. The clonotype comes from a woman of 80 years or more in good health. The CDR3 protein sequence reads: CASSGGYNQPQHF. The base sequence is TGTGCCAGCTCAGGGGGGTACAATCAGCCCCAGCATTTT.